This T cell receptor beta chain was sequenced for a study of T-cell reconstitution after alpha-beta-depleted transplantation in children (dated by TCRdb to 2016 to 2018). In terms of the full investigation: Using TCR repertoire profiling, the study quantitatively followed how T-cell immune reconstitution unfolded in children after TCRalphabeta/CD19-depleted allogeneic hematopoietic cell transplantation.

CDR3 length: 13 amino acids, cysteine to phenylalanine. The entry retains the CDR3 DNA only, 39 bases that are in frame from base 1. For this chain, trimming is 6 bases at the V end and 7 bases at the J end, and the number of junction bases without a gene match is 5. The germline V gene provides CDR1 SGHAT and CDR2 FQNNGV. This clonotype was observed a handful of times. The antigen it recognizes is unknown. No much larger clonotype is one base removed from it; base qualities were not supplied. Library construction relied on PCR. The run used an Illumina HiSeq 2500. Molecular barcoding was employed in the preparation of TCR libraries, with unique molecular identifiers being used to normalize TCRbeta repertoire quantification. In-frame beta chains were kept once TCRdb had trimmed the public reads at Q25 with fastp and called clones with MiXCR. Each record represents a unique CDR3 protein, reported with the most common genes and DNA among its rows. The sample table records about 420,000 distinct CDR3 sequences; 11% of these occur just once. The ten largest clones take up approximately 5% of the sample.

The clonotype was recovered from a human donor who donated a stem cell graft to a child with acute myeloid leukemia. The specimen comprised PBMCs from the stem cell graft donor, sampled from the stem cell graft. The chain is made from TRBV11-2 and TRBJ2-7; a stretch of 11 junction bases matches TRBD1. The nucleotides read TGTGCCAGCAGGGACAGGGGGCTCTGGGAGCAGTACTTC. Translated, this is CASRDRGLWEQYF.